This is a list of T cell receptor beta chains from one sample in a study of blood T cell repertoires in COVID-19. Profiling relied on immunoSEQ multiplex PCR, and the TCRdb table lists in-frame clones only, not all of them. The data show 200,000 to 250,000 clones, roughly 86% seen once. Sequenced material: peripheral blood. The receptors shown here come from a woman aged 70-85 years with active or convalescent COVID-19. Both conserved end residues are part of each CDR3. A D gene is named only where the DNA matches it firmly. Some rows mark clone size as missing; the rest say once, few, many or name a class of expanded clone.

TRBJ2-5 - TRBD1 TRBV18 14 CASSPPGQGETQYF TGTGCCAGCTCACCACCTGGACAGGGGGAGACCCAGTACTTC
TRBJ1-2 - - TRBV2 13 CASSEGQNYGYTF TGTGCCAGCAGTGAAGGACAGAACTATGGCTACACCTTC
TRBJ1-4 - - TRBV29-1 13 CSALGGEGEKLFF TGCAGCGCCCTAGGGGGTGAGGGGGAAAAACTGTTTTTT
TRBJ2-7 - TRBD1 TRBV18 14 CASSPPAGTGRKYF TGTGCCAGCTCACCACCAGCCGGGACAGGGAGAAAGTACTTC
TRBJ1-1 - - TRBV10-3 13 CAIRVNGDTEAFF TGTGCCATCAGGGTTAACGGGGACACTGAAGCTTTCTTT
TRBJ2-4 - - TRBV6-5 13 CASTEFPKNIQYF TGTGCCAGCACCGAGTTTCCCAAAAACATTCAGTACTTC
TRBJ1-2 few - TRBV7-9 13 CASSLAGDYGYTF TGTGCCAGCAGCTTGGCGGGGGACTATGGCTACACCTTC
TRBJ2-2 - - TRBV9 15 CASSVGGPEGGELFF TGTGCCAGCAGCGTAGGGGGGCCTGAAGGCGGGGAGCTGTTTTTT
TRBJ2-5 - - TRBV5-4 13 CASSFTGKETQYF TGTGCCAGCAGCTTCACAGGGAAAGAGACCCAGTACTTC
TRBJ1-2 - TRBD1 TRBV2 13 CASSEAQGNGYTF TGTGCCAGCAGTGAAGCACAGGGGAATGGCTACACCTTC
TRBJ1-2 - - TRBV19 13 CASSIRGNYGYTF TGTGCCAGTAGTATACGAGGTAACTATGGCTACACCTTC
TRBJ1-2 - - TRBV11-2 12 CASSSEVGGYTF TGTGCCAGCAGCTCGGAGGTAGGAGGCTACACCTTC
TRBJ2-5 - - TRBV6-5 16 CASSYSTGPWGETQYF TGTGCCAGCAGTTACTCGACAGGCCCTTGGGGGGAGACCCAGTACTTC
TRBJ1-4 - TRBD1 TRBV11-3 16 CASSFLPGQGEEKLFF TGTGCCAGCAGCTTCCTTCCGGGACAGGGAGAGGAAAAACTGTTTTTT
TRBJ1-5 - TRBD1 TRBV18 16 CASSPPGQGAGQPQHF TGTGCCAGCTCACCCCCGGGACAGGGGGCAGGCCAGCCCCAGCATTTT
TRBJ1-2 once - TRBV19 14 CASNRGDYDYGYTF TGTGCCAGTAATAGAGGCGATTATGACTATGGCTACACCTTC
TRBJ1-2 - - TRBV7-2 15 CASSLSGQGYYGYTF TGTGCCAGCAGCTTAAGTGGTCAGGGTTACTATGGCTACACCTTC
TRBJ1-1 many - TRBV18 13 CASSEGLNTEAFF TGTGCCAGCTCAGAGGGTTTGAACACTGAAGCTTTCTTT
TRBJ1-4 few - TRBV24-1 14 CATSGGATNEKLFF TGTGCCACCAGTGGCGGGGCAACTAATGAAAAACTGTTTTTT
TRBJ2-7 - TRBD1 TRBV4-1 16 CASSQGTGGSAYEQYF TGCGCCAGCAGCCAAGGGACAGGGGGCTCAGCGTACGAGCAGTACTTC
TRBJ2-4 - TRBD2 TRBV6-5 14 CASSFGTSYSIQYF TGTGCCAGCAGTTTCGGGACTAGCTATAGCATTCAGTACTTC
TRBJ2-3 - TRBD1 TRBV2 19 CASSPGTGPSSTRSDTQYF TGTGCCAGCAGCCCGGGGACAGGGCCCTCTTCAACGAGGTCAGATACGCAGTATTTT
TRBJ1-3 - TRBD1 TRBV7-9 19 CASSMPLTRDRDAGNTIYF TGTGCCAGCAGCATGCCCCTTACCCGGGACAGGGACGCTGGAAACACCATATATTTT
TRBJ1-6 - TRBD1 TRBV2 14 CASSPGQGNSPLHF TGTGCCAGCAGCCCCGGACAGGGGAATTCACCCCTCCACTTT
TRBJ2-1 - - TRBV5-1 15 CASSLQGATYNEQFF TGCGCCAGCAGCTTACAGGGCGCGACCTACAATGAGCAGTTCTTC
TRBJ2-3 - TRBD2 TRBV9 16 CASSVELAGGTDTQYF TGTGCCAGCAGCGTTGAGTTAGCGGGGGGCACAGATACGCAGTATTTT
TRBJ1-4 - TRBD1 TRBV19 15 CASSIRQGPNEKLFF TGTGCCAGTAGTATAAGACAGGGCCCTAATGAAAAACTGTTTTTT
TRBJ1-5 - TRBD1 TRBV19 15 CASTLGQGPNQPQHF TGTGCCAGTACCCTCGGACAGGGGCCTAATCAGCCCCAGCATTTT
TRBJ1-3 - TRBD1 TRBV7-2 14 CASSPGQTGDTIYF TGTGCCAGCAGCCCGGGACAGACCGGAGACACCATATATTTT
TRBJ2-7 - TRBD1 TRBV6-5 15 CASSLTPGQPYEQYF TGTGCCAGCAGCCTGACACCGGGACAGCCCTACGAGCAGTACTTC
TRBJ1-1 - TRBD1 TRBV27 13 CASSLRGGREAFF TGTGCCAGCAGTTTGAGAGGGGGCAGAGAAGCTTTCTTT
TRBJ1-6 - - TRBV10-2 15 CASSEEGANNSPLHF TGCGCCAGCAGTGAGGAGGGAGCGAATAATTCACCCCTCCACTTT
TRBJ2-7 - - TRBV12-1 16 CASSCGTPHGRREQYF TGTGCCAGCAGCTGCGGGACTCCCCATGGCAGAAGGGAGCAGTACTTC
TRBJ2-3 - TRBD2 TRBV7-2 17 CASSLGAGTSFTDTQYF TGTGCCAGCAGCTTAGGGGCCGGGACTAGCTTCACAGATACGCAGTATTTT
TRBJ2-1 - - TRBV24-1 20 CATSDLGGTDISSSYNEQFF TGTGCCACCAGTGATTTAGGGGGGACAGACATTTCGAGCTCCTACAATGAGCAGTTCTTC
TRBJ2-5 - TRBD2 TRBV7-3 14 CASSLAGGLETQYF TGTGCCAGCAGCTTAGCGGGGGGGTTAGAGACCCAGTACTTC
TRBJ1-2 - TRBD1 TRBV20-1 13 CSASFRDRPFYTF TGCAGTGCTAGTTTCCGGGACAGGCCCTTCTACACCTTC
TRBJ2-2 - - TRBV5-4 15 CASSFGHRVTGELFF TGTGCCAGCAGCTTTGGTCACAGGGTTACCGGGGAGCTGTTTTTT
TRBJ1-1 - - TRBV18 13 CASSPGSNTEAFF TGTGCCAGCTCCCCAGGGAGTAACACTGAAGCTTTCTTT
TRBJ2-6 - TRBD2 TRBV7-3 19 CASSLTAGLPFSGANVLTF TGTGCCAGCAGCTTAACGGCGGGACTACCCTTCTCTGGGGCCAACGTCCTGACTTTC
TRBJ1-5 few - TRBV19 16 CASSRGRSGNNQPQHF TGTGCCAGTAGTAGAGGGAGATCGGGGAACAATCAGCCCCAGCATTTT
TRBJ1-5 - - TRBV18 15 CASSPAGGIGQPQHF TGTGCCAGCTCACCAGCAGGTGGCATTGGTCAGCCCCAGCATTTT
TRBJ2-7 - - TRBV5-4 11 CASSFRNEQYF TGTGCCAGCAGCTTTAGAAACGAGCAGTACTTC
TRBJ1-1 - TRBD1 TRBV14 13 CASSPGQVYEAFF TGTGCCAGCAGCCCGGGACAGGTTTATGAAGCTTTCTTT
TRBJ1-2 - - TRBV6-5 14 CASSYSTGGYGYTF TGTGCCAGCAGTTACTCGACGGGGGGCTATGGCTACACCTTC
TRBJ1-4 - TRBD1 TRBV5-1 15 CASSRDSATNEKLFF TGCGCCAGCAGCAGGGACAGTGCAACTAATGAAAAACTGTTTTTT
TRBJ2-5 - - TRBV5-4 11 CASSFNRAQYF TGTGCCAGCAGCTTTAACAGGGCCCAGTACTTC
TRBJ2-4 - TRBD1 TRBV5-8 13 CASSWDRRNIQYF TGTGCCAGCAGTTGGGACAGACGGAACATTCAGTACTTC
TRBJ1-6 few - TRBV11-3 15 CASSSGAGNSSPLHF TGTGCCAGCAGCTCTGGGGCAGGGAACAGTTCACCCCTCCACTTT